Presented here are 27 T cell receptor beta chains from one specimen sequenced in a study of OX40 agonist ivuxolimab in advanced cancers. Clones were read by immunoSEQ multiplex PCR, and TCRdb kept only the in-frame ones, dropping some. This sample has 30,000 to 35,000 clones, with 80% to 85% found just once. The starting material was CD4+ or CD8+ T cells sorted from blood, obtained in a trial of the OX40 agonist ivuxolimab. The receptors originated from an adult with an advanced solid tumor such as melanoma, head and neck, liver or kidney cancer.

V usage is TRBV18 and J usage is TRBJ1-1; D is ambiguous. Between the trimmed V and J ends, which lost 2 bases and 1 base, there was a span of 5 bases. Per germline, CDR1 KGHSH and CDR2 LQKENI. The CDR3 covers 13 residues. The chain's CDR3 is CASSPRANTEAFF. The CDR3 DNA follows: TGTGCCAGCTCACCAAGGGCGAACACTGAAGCTTTCTTT.

This clone is a singleton in its sample. The chain carries TRBV6-1 and TRBJ2-2; D may be TRBD2 (5 bases). This CDR3 is built from 13 residues. Per germline, CDR1 MNHNS and CDR2 SASEGT. The V gene lost 5 bases and the J gene lost 6 bases, with 10 bases spanning the gap. The CDR3 loop is CASSTRGSGELFF. The CDR3 region has the DNA TGTGCCAGCAGTACCCGAGGGTCCGGGGAGCTGTTTTTT.

The rearrangement uses TRBV10-3 and TRBJ2-5; 7 nucleotides line up with TRBD2. Germline V gives CDR1 ENHRY, CDR2 SYGVKD. The trim removed 0 bases at V and 5 bases at J, leaving 9 bases unmatched. The CDR3 is 16 residues long. Here the CDR3 DNA reads TGTGCCATCAGTGAGTCACGGGGCGGGAGCGACGAGACCCAGTACTTC. As protein: CAISESRGGSDETQYF.

This chain joins TRBV5-4 and TRBJ1-5; 7 bases are a match to TRBD1. V lost 0 bases, J lost 5 bases, and 2 bases stayed unmatched. CDR3 length: 14 residues. Germline lookup yields CDR1 SGHNT and CDR2 YYREEE (reference sequence). CDR3 sequence: CASSLAGTDQPQHF. The CDR3 region has the DNA TGTGCCAGCAGCTTGGCCGGGACAGATCAGCCCCAGCATTTT.

The chain is built from TRBV7-6 and TRBJ1-3; D gene uncertain. Germline V lookup: CDR1 SGHVS, CDR2 FNYEAQ. This CDR3 has 16 residues. With 2 bases removed from V and 0 bases from J, the gap between germline ends came to 11 bases. CDR3 amino acids: CASSLIGTNSGNTIYF. CDR3 DNA sequence: TGTGCCAGCAGCTTAATCGGAACCAACTCTGGAAACACCATATATTTT.

Regarding this clone: A junction boundary mismatches the germline segment, possibly from a read error. The rearrangement joins TRBV18 to TRBJ1-2; D unresolved. In germline, CDR1 is KGHSH, CDR2 LQKENI. This CDR3 is 13 amino acids long. In DNA, the CDR3 is TGTGCCAGCTCACCACCGTCGGGGTATGGCCACACCTTC. This sequence encodes CASSPPSGYGHTF.

The chain links TRBV5-4 to TRBJ1-1; D call uncertain. The V and J ends lost 0 bases and 10 bases respectively, with 13 bases between them. Germline-derived CDR1 and CDR2 are SGHNT and YYREEE (reference sequence). The CDR3 has 13 residues. In nucleotides, the CDR3 is TGTGCCAGCAGCTTGGCCGGGGTGAATAGAGCTTTCTTT. Protein sequence: CASSLAGVNRAFF.

This chain joins TRBV11-2 and TRBJ1-2; TRBD1 matches 10 bases. Per the germline V gene, CDR1 is SGHAT and CDR2 is FQNNGV. The CDR3 totals 16 residues. The V and J ends lost 0 bases and 4 bases, in that order; junction bases with no gene match: 5. The CDR3 here is CASSLDAGTGAYGYTF. DNA for the CDR3: TGTGCCAGCAGCTTAGATGCCGGGACAGGGGCCTATGGCTACACCTTC.

The gene calls are TRBV5-6 and TRBJ2-5; D possibly corresponds to TRBD1 (6 bases). The CDR3 totals 13 residues. Trimming stripped 4 bases from V and 2 bases from J, with 9 bases between. Germline CDR1 SGHDT, CDR2 YYEEEE. The CDR3, as DNA: TGTGCCAGCAGCAAGGGACATCAAGAGACCCAGTACTTC. Amino acid sequence: CASSKGHQETQYF.

The chain combines TRBV7-2 with TRBJ1-1; the D gene is possibly TRBD1 (5 bases). The CDR3 runs to 14 residues. Germline CDR1 is SGHTA and CDR2 is FQGNSA. V was cut by 5 bases and J by 1 base, with 11 bases left in between. The CDR3: CASSKTVGNTEAFF. CDR3 DNA: TGTGCCAGCAGCAAGACAGTGGGGAACACTGAAGCTTTCTTT. Together with reference TRBV7-2 and TRBJ1-1, the CDR3 gives the full variable domain: GAGVSQSPSNKVTEKGKDVELRCDPISGHTALYWYRQSLGQGLEFLIYFQGNSAPDKSGLPSDRFSAERTGGSVSTLTIQRTQQEDSAVYLCASSKTVGNTEAFFGQGTRLTVV.

This chain joins TRBV5-1 and TRBJ2-7; D might be TRBD1 (6 bases). CDR1 SGHRS and CDR2 YFSETQ come from the germline V gene. This CDR3 comprises 15 residues. The V end lost 4 bases, the J end lost 2 bases, and 16 bases lay between the germline ends. The CDR3 spells CASSPNRDSAYEQYF. CDR3 DNA sequence: TGCGCCAGCAGCCCAAACAGGGATTCTGCCTACGAGCAGTACTTC.

This clone turned up a few times. V gene TRBV7-2 combines with J gene TRBJ2-7; D unresolved. The CDR3 has 16 amino acids. V was pared by 0 bases and J by 0 bases, with 12 bases between. The germline V gene encodes CDR1 SGHTA and CDR2 FQGNSA. This chain's CDR3 is CASSLARQISSYEQYF. CDR3 in DNA: TGTGCCAGCAGCTTAGCGCGGCAAATAAGCTCCTACGAGCAGTACTTC.

The chain employs TRBV4-3 and TRBJ1-2; maybe TRBD1 (5 bases). The CDR3 has 15 residues. Trimming cost V 4 bases and J 4 bases, with 16 bases left between them. Per germline, CDR1 LGHNA and CDR2 YSLEER. This CDR3 is CASSPFGGEGYGYTF. The CDR3 DNA follows: TGCGCCAGCAGCCCTTTTGGGGGGGAAGGCTATGGCTACACCTTC.

This chain links TRBV9 with TRBJ2-7; D remains ambiguous. Per germline, CDR1 SGDLS and CDR2 YYNGEE. The CDR3 has 14 amino acids. V lost 0 bases and J lost 6, with 13 bases in between. The CDR3 DNA reads as TGTGCCAGCAGCGTAGGTTCGACCCCAGGCGAGCAGTACTTC. Its protein is CASSVGSTPGEQYF.

The chain links TRBV15 to TRBJ2-7; a weak D match, TRBD2 (7 bases). The CDR3 extends over 14 amino acids. Germline V gives CDR1 LNHNV, CDR2 YYDKDF (reference sequence). The V gene lost 4 bases and the J gene lost 7 bases, with 17 bases spanning the gap. CDR3 in DNA: TGTGCCACCAGCATGGGGGGGACAATGGGGGAGCAGTACTTC. This codes for CATSMGGTMGEQYF.

The V gene is TRBV11-2, the J gene TRBJ2-5; D not certain. From germline, CDR1 is SGHAT and CDR2 FQNNGV. The CDR3 covers 14 residues. The V and J ends lost 0 bases and 1 base respectively, with 6 bases between them. Here the CDR3 reads CASSLEWAQETQYF. In nucleotides, the CDR3 is TGTGCCAGCAGCTTAGAGTGGGCCCAAGAGACCCAGTACTTC.

This clone has just one count. The genes are TRBV10-3 and TRBJ2-1; the D gene is possibly TRBD1 (5 bases). In germline, CDR1 is ENHRY, CDR2 SYGVKD. This CDR3 is 16 amino acids long. V gave up 5 bases and J gave up 4 bases, with 18 bases separating them. CDR3 sequence reads: CAISQDTRVGYNEQFF. CDR3 nucleotide sequence: TGTGCCATCAGTCAGGACACACGCGTGGGATACAATGAGCAGTTCTTC.

V and J are TRBV7-9 and TRBJ2-5, with D perhaps TRBD2 (5 bases). The germline V and J ends were trimmed by 0 bases and 5 bases, with 10 bases remaining between them. Germline CDR1 and CDR2: SEHNR and FQNEAQ (reference sequence). The CDR3 spans 14 residues. In nucleotides, the CDR3 is TGTGCCAGCAGCTTAGCGTTCGGGGTGGAGACCCAGTACTTC. Protein: CASSLAFGVETQYF.

This clone was detected once. V and J are TRBV4-3 and TRBJ1-1, with TRBD1 as a possible D gene (5 bases). The CDR3 has 13 amino acids. CDR1 LGHNA and CDR2 YSLEER come from the germline V gene. V dropped 5 bases and J dropped 2 bases, with 9 bases sitting between them. The CDR3, as DNA: TGCGCCAGCAGCGCAGGACACAACACTGAAGCTTTCTTT. Protein product: CASSAGHNTEAFF.

This chain uses TRBV7-2 with TRBJ2-5; a possible D gene is TRBD1 (5 bases). Trimming shortened V by 5 bases and J by 5 bases, and 18 bases separated the two germline ends. The CDR3 consists of 15 residues. Germline V gene data show CDR1 as SGHTA and CDR2 as FQGNSA. CDR3 region: CASSIPLGKGETQYF. The CDR3 region has the DNA TGTGCCAGCAGCATACCCCTAGGCAAGGGGGAGACCCAGTACTTC.

The gene calls are TRBV4-3 and TRBJ2-1; D is possibly TRBD2 (5 bases). The CDR3 covers 15 residues. Trimming left V 4 bases short and J 10 bases short, with 20 bases between. Germline CDR1 and CDR2: LGHNA and YSLEER. In DNA form, the CDR3 reads TGCGCCAGCAGCCCCTCGGGGTCAGGCCTCCGCGAGCAGTTCTTC. Its translation: CASSPSGSGLREQFF.

The CDR3 sequence: CAISTGQETQYF. CDR3 DNA: TGTGCCATCAGCACAGGACAAGAGACCCAGTACTTC. The rearrangement uses TRBV10-3 and TRBJ2-5; D is perhaps TRBD1 (5 bases). Germline V gene data show CDR1 as ENHRY and CDR2 as SYGVKD. Between the trimmed V and J ends, which lost 6 bases and 2 bases, there was a span of 7 bases. The CDR3 has 12 residues.

The genes are TRBV5-1 and TRBJ1-6; D gene uncertain. The V end was cut by 3 bases, the J end by 2 bases, with 12 bases between. CDR1 and CDR2 from the germline V gene are SGHRS and YFSETQ. The CDR3 loop spans 16 amino acids. CDR3 coding DNA: TGCGCCAGCAGCTGGACGGAGAGTACCTATAATTCACCCCTCCACTTT. Translating it yields CASSWTESTYNSPLHF. The full variable domain, with the rest looked up from reference TRBV5-1 and TRBJ1-6, is KAGVTQTPRYLIKTRGQQVTLSCSPISGHRSVSWYQQTPGQGLQFLFEYFSETQRNKGNFPGRFSGRQFSNSRSEMNVSTLELGDSALYLCASSWTESTYNSPLHFGNGTRLTVT.

V and J are TRBV18 and TRBJ2-2; D remains ambiguous. The germline V gene has CDR1 KGHSH and CDR2 LQKENI. Deletions cut 3 bases from V and 5 bases from J, with 10 bases between. The CDR3 has 14 residues. CDR3 region: CASSPDSRTGELFF. In nucleotides, the CDR3 is TGTGCCAGCTCACCTGATAGTAGGACCGGGGAGCTGTTTTTT.

The rearrangement links TRBV6-5 to TRBJ1-5, with 9 bases that match TRBD1. Trimming cost V 5 bases and J 6 bases; bases outside gene matches: 8. The CDR3 contains 15 residues. Germline V lookup: CDR1 MNHEY, CDR2 SVGAGI. In nucleotides, the CDR3 is TGTGCCAGCAGTCCGCTGGGACAGGGATTTCAGCCCCAGCATTTT. Protein sequence: CASSPLGQGFQPQHF.

The rearrangement uses TRBV27 and TRBJ2-6; D gene unclear. V was shortened by 3 bases and J by 0 bases, with 18 bases between the two germline ends. CDR3 size: 19 residues. CDR1 and CDR2 from the germline V gene are MNHEY and SMNVEV (reference sequence). Here the CDR3 reads CASSFSTGPSYSGANVLTF. In DNA, the CDR3 is TGTGCCAGCAGTTTTTCCACCGGGCCTTCCTACTCTGGGGCCAACGTCCTGACTTTC.

V usage is TRBV11-3 and J usage is TRBJ2-1, with D maybe TRBD1 (6 bases). V shed 5 bases and J shed 8 bases, with 13 bases lying between them. The CDR3 extends over 13 amino acids. Germline V gives CDR1 SGHNT, CDR2 YENEEA. CDR3 sequence reads: CASSKQGTDEQFF. Written as DNA, the CDR3 is TGTGCCAGCAGCAAACAGGGTACCGATGAGCAGTTCTTC.